This TCR beta chain was sequenced in a study of CD8 T cells in cerebrospinal fluid in Alzheimer's disease. Background on the study: Two single-cell methods, plate-based nested PCR and droplet-based sequencing, assessed CSF clonal expansion.

This clonotype counts as medium-sized (0.01 to 0.1%) by frequency. Its antigen is not known. General study findings and limits: Alzheimer's patients were not enriched for EBV-specific clones, which were not the most expanded. Expanded clones of at least 3% were commoner in Alzheimer's patients than healthy subjects.

This CDR3 is built from 14 residues. The V gene's germline CDR1 is SGHKS and CDR2 YYEKEE (reference sequence). Live CSF cells were sorted with a live/dead marker for droplet-based sequencing. With the 10x single-cell sequencing reads reprocessed, TCRdb shows one record per CDR3 protein and no DNA. Its table lists about 1,500 distinct CDR3 sequences. The receptor was isolated from a human donor with mild cognitive impairment. The chain joins TRBV5-5 to TRBJ1-1; TCRdb picks TRBD1, but there is no DNA to check that call. Sample: cerebrospinal fluid. CDR3 sequence reads: CASRRQTGNTEAFF.